These T cell receptor beta chains were read from a single sample in a study of control samples from healthy donors and cancer patients. Generated by immunoSEQ multiplex PCR, the TCRdb table keeps only in-frame clones and is missing some. This repertoire shows under 150,000 clones, 93% found once; its top ten account for 1.7%. The sample comprised PBMCs. The receptor source for this set is a man aged 45 to 65 with head and neck cancer. CDR3s include the opening cysteine and the closing phenylalanine or tryptophan. D genes are given only for firm matches. Clone size, where shown, is once, few, many, or a class for clones that have expanded.

NA,TRBJ1-5,TRBV30,NA,TGTGCCTGGAGTGTGGGCCAGGGTAATCAGCCCCAGCATTTT,CAWSVGQGNQPQHF
NA,TRBJ1-3,TRBV25-1,NA,TGTGCCAGCAGTGAGCCGGGATCCCCTGGAAACACCATATATTTT,CASSEPGSPGNTIYF
NA,TRBJ2-5,TRBV3-1/TRBV3-2,once,TGTGCCAGCAGCCAAGATGTTGGGATGGCGGAGACCCAGTACTTC,CASSQDVGMAETQYF
NA,TRBJ2-2,TRBV15,NA,TGTGCCACCAGCGGCCGATCTTGGCGGGGGCAGGCCGGGGAGCTGTTTTTT,CATSGRSWRGQAGELFF
NA,TRBJ1-6,TRBV6-1,NA,TGTGCCAGCAGTGAAAGGTGGGGGGGGTCACCCCTCCACTTT,CASSERWGGSPLHF
NA,TRBJ2-3,TRBV5-6,NA,TGTGCCAGCAGCTCCCGGTTCGAGAGGGGGAGCACAGATACGCAGTATTTT,CASSSRFERGSTDTQYF
NA,TRBJ1-2,TRBV29-1,NA,TGCGGAGCCGGAGGGGATAACTATGGCTACACCTTC,CGAGGDNYGYTF
NA,TRBJ1-5,TRBV6-2/TRBV6-3,NA,TGTGCCAGCAGTTACTCGATTCGGGACCGGGAGCCCCAGCATTTT,CASSYSIRDREPQHF
TRBD2,TRBJ2-2,TRBV9,NA,TGTGCCAGCAGCGTCCCGACCTCGGGACTAGCGGACACCGGGGAGCTGTTTTTT,CASSVPTSGLADTGELFF
TRBD2,TRBJ2-2,TRBV19,NA,TGTGCCAGTAGTATCAAAGCTAGCGGGGGGGCCGGGGAGCTGTTTTTT,CASSIKASGGAGELFF
NA,TRBJ2-5,TRBV24-1,NA,TGTGCCACCAGTCTCCAGGGAGTAGAGACCCAGTACTTC,CATSLQGVETQYF
TRBD1,TRBJ2-5,TRBV24-1,NA,TGTGCCACCAGTGATTCCGGGACAGCCAGCGGGACCCAGTACTTC,CATSDSGTASGTQYF
NA,TRBJ1-5,TRBV24-1,few,TGTGCCACCAGCGCTCCGGGCCGAGAGCAGCCCCAGCATTTT,CATSAPGREQPQHF
NA,TRBJ2-5,TRBV4-2,NA,TGTGCCAGCAGCCAGGGTAGGGTCCAAGAGACCCAGTACTTC,CASSQGRVQETQYF
TRBD1,TRBJ1-2,TRBV7-9,NA,TGTGCCAGCAGCTCCAGGGGGGACCCTAACTATGGCTACACCTTC,CASSSRGDPNYGYTF
TRBD1,TRBJ2-7,TRBV2,NA,TGTGCCAGCAGTGAGGGACAGGGGGCGTTATACGAGCAGTACTTC,CASSEGQGALYEQYF
NA,TRBJ2-5,TRBV12-3/TRBV12-4,NA,TGTGCCAGCAGTCGGAAGACTTTGTTCCAGTACTTC,CASSRKTLFQYF
NA,TRBJ2-6,TRBV11-2,NA,TGTGCCAGCAGCTCTCAGGGTATCTCTGGGGCCAACGTCCTGACTTTC,CASSSQGISGANVLTF
NA,TRBJ2-6,TRBV30,NA,TGTGCCTGGCGGACAGCTGGGGCCAACGTCCTGACTTTC,CAWRTAGANVLTF
NA,TRBJ1-3,TRBV4-1,NA,TGCGCCAGCAGCCAAGAGGGGGGGGTATCTGGAAACACCATATATTTT,CASSQEGGVSGNTIYF
TRBD1,TRBJ1-3,TRBV29-1,few,TGCAGCGTTCGGGACAGGGGATCTGGAAACACCATATATTTT,CSVRDRGSGNTIYF
TRBD1,TRBJ2-3,TRBV27,NA,TGTGCCAGCAGAACGACAGGGGAGCCCCCGGATACGCAGTATTTT,CASRTTGEPPDTQYF
NA,TRBJ2-2,TRBV13,NA,TGTGCCAGCACCCTACGGAGGGACGGGGAGCTGTTTTTT,CASTLRRDGELFF
NA,TRBJ2-3,TRBV9,NA,TGTGCCAGCAGCGGCGGGGGCGGACTAGGCACAGATACGCAGTATTTT,CASSGGGGLGTDTQYF
NA,TRBJ2-7,TRBV5-1,NA,TGCGCCAGCAGCAAGATCCCAGGGGCTTACGAGCAGTACTTC,CASSKIPGAYEQYF
NA,TRBJ1-2,TRBV5-5,NA,TGTGCCAGCAGCTTGGGTCCGGGGGACTATGGCTACACCTTC,CASSLGPGDYGYTF
NA,TRBJ2-7,TRBV30,NA,TGTGCCTGGAGTGTAAAAGTTGTCCCCTACGAGCAGTACTTC,CAWSVKVVPYEQYF
TRBD1,TRBJ2-1,TRBV30,NA,TGTGCCTGGAGTACAGGGACAGAGTCCTACAATGAGCAGTTCTTC,CAWSTGTESYNEQFF
NA,TRBJ2-7,TRBV30,NA,TGTGCCTGGAACTTGGGAAGTCCCGAGCAGTACTTC,CAWNLGSPEQYF
NA,TRBJ1-5,TRBV3-1/TRBV3-2,NA,TGTGCCAGCAGCCAAGACGGCGGGGCACAGGGAAGGCAGCCCCAGCATTTT,CASSQDGGAQGRQPQHF
NA,TRBJ2-3,TRBV4-2,NA,TGTGCCAGCAGCCAAGGGGGGCTCAGGGGCACAACAGATACGCAGTATTTT,CASSQGGLRGTTDTQYF